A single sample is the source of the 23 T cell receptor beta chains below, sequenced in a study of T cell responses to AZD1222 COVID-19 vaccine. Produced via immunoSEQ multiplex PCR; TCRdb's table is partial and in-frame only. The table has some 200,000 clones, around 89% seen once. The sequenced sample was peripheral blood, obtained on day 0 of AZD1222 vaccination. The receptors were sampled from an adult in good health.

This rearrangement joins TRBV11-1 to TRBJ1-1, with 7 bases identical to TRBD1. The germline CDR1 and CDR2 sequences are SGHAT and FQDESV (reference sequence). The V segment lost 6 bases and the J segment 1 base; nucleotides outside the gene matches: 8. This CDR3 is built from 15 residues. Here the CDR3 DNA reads TGTGCCAGCAGATTATCGGGACAGAGGAACACTGAAGCTTTCTTT. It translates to CASRLSGQRNTEAFF.

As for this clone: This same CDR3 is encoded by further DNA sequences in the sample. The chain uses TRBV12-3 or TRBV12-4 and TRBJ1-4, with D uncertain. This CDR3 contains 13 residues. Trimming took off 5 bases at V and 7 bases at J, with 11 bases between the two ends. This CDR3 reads CASSRQLSEKLFF. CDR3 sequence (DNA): TGTGCCAGCAGTCGGCAGTTAAGTGAAAAACTGTTTTTT.

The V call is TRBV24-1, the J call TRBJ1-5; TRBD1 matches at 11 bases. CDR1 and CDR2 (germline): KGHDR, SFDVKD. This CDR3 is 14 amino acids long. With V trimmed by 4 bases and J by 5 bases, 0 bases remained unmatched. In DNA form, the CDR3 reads TGTGCCACCAGTGAGGGACAGGGGGATCAGCCCCAGCATTTT. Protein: CATSEGQGDQPQHF.

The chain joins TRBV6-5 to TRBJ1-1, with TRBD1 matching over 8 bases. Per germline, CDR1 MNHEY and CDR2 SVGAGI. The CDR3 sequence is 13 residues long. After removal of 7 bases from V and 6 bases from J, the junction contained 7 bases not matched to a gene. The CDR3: CASKTTGGSEAFF. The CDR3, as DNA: TGTGCCAGCAAAACTACAGGGGGTTCTGAAGCTTTCTTT.

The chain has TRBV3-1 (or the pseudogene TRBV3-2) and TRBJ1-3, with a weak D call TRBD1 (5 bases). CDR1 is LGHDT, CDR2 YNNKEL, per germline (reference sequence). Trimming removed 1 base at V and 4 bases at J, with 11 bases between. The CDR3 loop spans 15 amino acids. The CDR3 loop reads CASSQARQPGNTIYF. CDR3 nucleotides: TGTGCCAGCAGCCAAGCCCGACAGCCCGGAAACACCATATATTTT.

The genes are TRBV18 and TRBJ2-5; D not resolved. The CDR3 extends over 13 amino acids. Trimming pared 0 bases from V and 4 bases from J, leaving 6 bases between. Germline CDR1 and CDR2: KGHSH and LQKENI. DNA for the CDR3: TGTGCCAGCTCACCACCAACGAGAGAGACCCAGTACTTC. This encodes CASSPPTRETQYF.

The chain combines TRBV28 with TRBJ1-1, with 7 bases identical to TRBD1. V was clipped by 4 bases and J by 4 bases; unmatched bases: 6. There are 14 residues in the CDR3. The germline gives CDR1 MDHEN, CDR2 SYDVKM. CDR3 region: CASSSPNRGTEAFF. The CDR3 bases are TGTGCCAGCAGTTCGCCCAACAGGGGCACTGAAGCTTTCTTT.

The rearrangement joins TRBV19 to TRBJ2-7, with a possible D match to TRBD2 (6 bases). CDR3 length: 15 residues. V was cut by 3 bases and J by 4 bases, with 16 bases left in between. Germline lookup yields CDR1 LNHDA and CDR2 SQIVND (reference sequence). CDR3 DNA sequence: TGTGCCAGTAGTATGGCCGGGGTCCGGGGGTACGAGCAGTACTTC. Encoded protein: CASSMAGVRGYEQYF.

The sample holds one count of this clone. CDR3 amino acids: CASSDIDDQPQHF. The CDR3 coding sequence is TGCGCCAGCTCGGACATCGATGACCAGCCCCAGCATTTT. The chain carries TRBV10-2 and TRBJ1-5, with D tentatively TRBD1 (5 bases). The CDR3 is 13 residues long. Deletions cut 8 bases from V and 7 bases from J, with 15 bases between. CDR1 and CDR2 from the germline V gene are WSHSY and SAAADI.

CDR3 DNA: TGTGCCATCAGGACCTCAGATACGCAGTATTTT. Protein sequence: CAIRTSDTQYF. V and J are TRBV10-3 and TRBJ2-3; D not certain. Germline V gene lookup returns CDR1 ENHRY and CDR2 SYGVKD. The CDR3 spans 11 residues. V was trimmed by 6 bases and J by 4 bases, leaving 5 bases between them.

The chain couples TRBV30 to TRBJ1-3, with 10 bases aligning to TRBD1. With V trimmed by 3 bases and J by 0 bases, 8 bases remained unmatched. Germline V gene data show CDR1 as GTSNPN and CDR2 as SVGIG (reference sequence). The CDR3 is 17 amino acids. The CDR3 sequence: CAWSSTGTGVSGNTIYF. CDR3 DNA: TGTGCCTGGAGCTCGACCGGGACAGGGGTCTCTGGAAACACCATATATTTT.

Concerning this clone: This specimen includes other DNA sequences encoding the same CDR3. The CDR3 sequence: CASSLVQGSPLHF. DNA of the CDR3: TGTGCCAGCAGCTTAGTTCAGGGTTCACCCCTCCACTTT. This chain links TRBV7-9 with TRBJ1-6; possibly TRBD1 for D (5 bases). The CDR3 totals 13 residues. The germline V gene has CDR1 SEHNR and CDR2 FQNEAQ (reference sequence). The V gene lost 1 base and the J gene lost 9 bases, with 7 bases spanning the gap. The full variable domain, completed using reference TRBV7-9 and TRBJ1-6, is DTGVSQNPRHKITKRGQNVTFRCDPISEHNRLYWYRQTLGQGPEFLTYFQNEAQLEKSRLLSDRFSAERPKGSFSTLEIQRTEQGDSAMYLCASSLVQGSPLHFGNGTRLTVT.

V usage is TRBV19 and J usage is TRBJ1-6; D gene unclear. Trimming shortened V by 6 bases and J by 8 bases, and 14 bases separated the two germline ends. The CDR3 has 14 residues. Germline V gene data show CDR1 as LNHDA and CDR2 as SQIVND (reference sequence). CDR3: CASRDALRDSPLHF. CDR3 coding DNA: TGTGCCAGTAGAGACGCACTTCGGGATTCACCCCTCCACTTT. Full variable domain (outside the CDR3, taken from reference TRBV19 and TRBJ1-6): DGGITQSPKYLFRKEGQNVTLSCEQNLNHDAMYWYRQDPGQGLRLIYYSQIVNDFQKGDIAEGYSVSREKKESFPLTVTSAQKNPTAFYLCASRDALRDSPLHFGNGTRLTVT.

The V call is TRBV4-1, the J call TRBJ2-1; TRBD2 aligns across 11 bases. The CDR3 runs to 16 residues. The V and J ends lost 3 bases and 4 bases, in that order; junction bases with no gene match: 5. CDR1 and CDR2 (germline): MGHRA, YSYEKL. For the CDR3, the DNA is TGCGCCAGCAGCCAGTCAACTAGCGGGGGTTACAATGAGCAGTTCTTC. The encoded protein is CASSQSTSGGYNEQFF.

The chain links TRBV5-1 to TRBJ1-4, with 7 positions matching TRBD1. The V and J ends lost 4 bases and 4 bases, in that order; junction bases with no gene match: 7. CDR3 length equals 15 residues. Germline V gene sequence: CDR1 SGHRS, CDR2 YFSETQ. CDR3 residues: CASSPSGTVNEKLFF. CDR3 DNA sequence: TGCGCCAGCAGCCCTTCCGGGACAGTTAATGAAAAACTGTTTTTT.

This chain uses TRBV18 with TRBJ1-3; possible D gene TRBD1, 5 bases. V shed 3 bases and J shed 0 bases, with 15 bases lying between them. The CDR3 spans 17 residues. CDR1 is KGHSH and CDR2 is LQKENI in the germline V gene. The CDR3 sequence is CASSPELQGRSGNTIYF. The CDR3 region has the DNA TGTGCCAGCTCACCTGAGCTGCAGGGACGCTCTGGAAACACCATATATTTT.

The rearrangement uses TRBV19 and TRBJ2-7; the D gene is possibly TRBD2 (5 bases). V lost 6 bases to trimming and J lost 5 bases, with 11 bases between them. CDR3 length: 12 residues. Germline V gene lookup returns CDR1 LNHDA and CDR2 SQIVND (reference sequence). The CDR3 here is CASRSGPHEQYF. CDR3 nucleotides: TGTGCCAGTAGGAGCGGACCGCACGAGCAGTACTTC.

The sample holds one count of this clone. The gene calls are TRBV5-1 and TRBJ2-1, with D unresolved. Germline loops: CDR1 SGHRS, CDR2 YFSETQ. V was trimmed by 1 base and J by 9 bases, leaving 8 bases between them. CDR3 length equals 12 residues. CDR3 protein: CASSLWGGEQFF. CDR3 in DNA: TGCGCCAGCAGCTTGTGGGGTGGTGAGCAGTTCTTC.

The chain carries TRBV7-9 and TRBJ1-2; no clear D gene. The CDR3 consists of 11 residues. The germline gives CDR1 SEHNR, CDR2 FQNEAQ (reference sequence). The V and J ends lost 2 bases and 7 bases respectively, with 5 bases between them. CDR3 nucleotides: TGTGCCAGCAGCTTAAATTTTGGCTACACCTTC. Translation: CASSLNFGYTF.

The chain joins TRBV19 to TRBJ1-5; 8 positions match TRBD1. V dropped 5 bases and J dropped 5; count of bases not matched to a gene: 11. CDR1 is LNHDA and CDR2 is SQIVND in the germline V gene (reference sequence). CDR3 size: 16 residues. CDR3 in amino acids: CASSVNRGITHQPQHF. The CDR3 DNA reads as TGTGCCAGTAGTGTTAACAGGGGGATCACCCATCAGCCCCAGCATTTT.

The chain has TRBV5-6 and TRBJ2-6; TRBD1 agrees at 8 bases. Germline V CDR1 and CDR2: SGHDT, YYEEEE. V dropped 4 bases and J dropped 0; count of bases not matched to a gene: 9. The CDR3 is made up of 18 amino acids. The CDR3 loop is CASSPGGTGYSGANVLTF. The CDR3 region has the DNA TGTGCCAGCAGCCCCGGAGGGACAGGATACTCTGGGGCCAACGTCCTGACTTTC.

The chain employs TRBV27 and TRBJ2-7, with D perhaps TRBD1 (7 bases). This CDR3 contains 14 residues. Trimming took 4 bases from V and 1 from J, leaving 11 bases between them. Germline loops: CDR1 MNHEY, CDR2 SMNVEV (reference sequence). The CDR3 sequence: CASSSRGVSYEQYF. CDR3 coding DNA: TGTGCCAGCAGTTCCAGGGGGGTTTCCTACGAGCAGTACTTC.

The CDR3 DNA reads TGTGCCAGCAGCCAAAATTCACCCCTCCACTTT. Encoded protein: CASSQNSPLHF. V is TRBV6-6 and J is TRBJ1-6; D gene unclear. The CDR3 extends over 11 amino acids. Trimming stripped 6 bases from V and 7 bases from J, with 4 bases between. Germline V gives CDR1 MNHNY, CDR2 SVGAGI (reference sequence).